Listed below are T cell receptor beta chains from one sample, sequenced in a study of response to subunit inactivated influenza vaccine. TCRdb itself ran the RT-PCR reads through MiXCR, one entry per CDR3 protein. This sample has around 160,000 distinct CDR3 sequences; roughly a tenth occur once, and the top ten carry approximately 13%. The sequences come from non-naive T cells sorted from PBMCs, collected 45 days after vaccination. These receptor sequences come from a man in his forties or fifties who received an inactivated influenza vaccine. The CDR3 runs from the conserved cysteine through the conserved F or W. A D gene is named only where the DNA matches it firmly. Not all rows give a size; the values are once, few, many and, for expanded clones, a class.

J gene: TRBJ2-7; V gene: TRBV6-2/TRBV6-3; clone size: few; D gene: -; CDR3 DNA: TGTGCCAGCAGTTTATGGCCGTCTGGAAGTAGGACCGAGCAGTACTTC; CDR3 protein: CASSLWPSGSRTEQYF
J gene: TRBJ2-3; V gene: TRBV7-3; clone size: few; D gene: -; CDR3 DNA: TGTTCCAGCAGCTTAAGGGGAGATACGCAGTATTTT; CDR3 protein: CSSSLRGDTQYF
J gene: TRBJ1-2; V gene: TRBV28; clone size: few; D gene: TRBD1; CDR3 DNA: TGTGCCAGCAGCCCAGTCCGACAGGGGCGCTATGGCTACACCTTC; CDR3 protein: CASSPVRQGRYGYTF
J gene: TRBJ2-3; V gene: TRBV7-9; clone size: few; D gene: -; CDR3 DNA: TGTGCCAGCAGCCCCCCCCTGCCGGGCTCGACAGATACGCAGTATTTT; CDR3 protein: CASSPPLPGSTDTQYF
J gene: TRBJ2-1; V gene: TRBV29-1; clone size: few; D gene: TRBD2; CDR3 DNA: TGCAGCGCCGTCACGAGCGGGAGCTTTTCCGAGCAGTTCTTC; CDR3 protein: CSAVTSGSFSEQFF
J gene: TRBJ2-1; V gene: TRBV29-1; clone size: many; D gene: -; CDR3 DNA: TGCAGCGTCCGGATGGAGTTGGAGTTCTTC; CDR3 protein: CSVRMELEFF
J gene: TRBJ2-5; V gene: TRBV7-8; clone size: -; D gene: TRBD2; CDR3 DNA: TGTGCCAGCAGCACTACACTAGCGGGAGGCTCCCAGTACTTC; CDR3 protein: CASSTTLAGGSQYF
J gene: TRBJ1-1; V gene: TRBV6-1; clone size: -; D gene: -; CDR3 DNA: TGTGCCAGCAGGTGGGGACGGAACACTGAAGCTTTCTTT; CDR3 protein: CASRWGRNTEAFF
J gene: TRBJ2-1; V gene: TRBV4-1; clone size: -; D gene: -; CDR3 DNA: TGCGCCAGCAGCCAAGCCGGGGGAAAACGCAATGAGCAGTTCTTC; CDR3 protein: CASSQAGGKRNEQFF
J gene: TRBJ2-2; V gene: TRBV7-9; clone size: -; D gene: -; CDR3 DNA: TGTGCCAGCAGCTTAGATGGTCCTTCCACCGGGGAGCTGTTTTTT; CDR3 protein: CASSLDGPSTGELFF
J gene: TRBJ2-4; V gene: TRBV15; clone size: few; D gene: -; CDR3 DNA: TGTGCCACCAGCAGAGATTTGGCTAGTCGGGACATTCAGTACTTC; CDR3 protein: CATSRDLASRDIQYF
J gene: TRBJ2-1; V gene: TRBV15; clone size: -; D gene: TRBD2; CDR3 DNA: TGTGCCACCAGCCTAGGTTTGGGACTAGCGGCATATGAGCAGTTCTTC; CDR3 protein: CATSLGLGLAAYEQFF
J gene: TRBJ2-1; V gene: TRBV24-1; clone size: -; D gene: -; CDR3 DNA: TGTGCCACCAGACAGGGAAGCAATGAGCAGTTCTTC; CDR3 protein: CATRQGSNEQFF
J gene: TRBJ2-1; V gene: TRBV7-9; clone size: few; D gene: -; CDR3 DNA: TGTGCCAGCAGCTTAGGGGCTAGCCGGAACCCCCAGTTCTTC; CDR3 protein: CASSLGASRNPQFF
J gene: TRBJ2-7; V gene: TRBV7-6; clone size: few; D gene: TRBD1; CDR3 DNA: TGTGCCAGCAGCGCAAAGCCGGGACAGGCCTCCTACGAGCAGTACTTC; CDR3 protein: CASSAKPGQASYEQYF
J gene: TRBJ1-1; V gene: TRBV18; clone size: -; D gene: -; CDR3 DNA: TGTGCCAGCTCACCGGGCGGTAACACTGAAGCTTTCTTT; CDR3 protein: CASSPGGNTEAFF
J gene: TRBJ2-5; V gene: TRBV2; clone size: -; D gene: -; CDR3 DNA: TGTGCCAGCAGCCAAGGGGGCGGGACAGACTACCAAGAGACCCAGTACTTC; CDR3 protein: CASSQGGGTDYQETQYF
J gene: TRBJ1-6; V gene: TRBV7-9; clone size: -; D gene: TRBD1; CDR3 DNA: TGTGCCAGCAGCGGACAGGGTTATAATTCACCCCTCCACTTT; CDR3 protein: CASSGQGYNSPLHF
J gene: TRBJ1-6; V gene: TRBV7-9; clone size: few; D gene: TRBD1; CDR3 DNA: TGTGCCAGCAGCTCGCTGACAGGGTGGACCTATAATTCACCCCTCCACTTT; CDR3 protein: CASSSLTGWTYNSPLHF
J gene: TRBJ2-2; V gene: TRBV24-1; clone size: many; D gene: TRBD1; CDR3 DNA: TGTGCCACCAGTGATTTGGGACAGGCAAACACCGGGGAGCTGTTTTTT; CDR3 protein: CATSDLGQANTGELFF
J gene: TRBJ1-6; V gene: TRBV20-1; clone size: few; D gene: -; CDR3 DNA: TGCAGTGCCAAAATCAGGGGATTTAATTCACCCCTCCACTTT; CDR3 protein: CSAKIRGFNSPLHF
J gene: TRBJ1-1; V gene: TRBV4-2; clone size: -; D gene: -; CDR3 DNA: TGTGCCATCAGCCCCCGGCGGCTCAGTGAAGCTTTCTTT; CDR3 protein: CAISPRRLSEAFF
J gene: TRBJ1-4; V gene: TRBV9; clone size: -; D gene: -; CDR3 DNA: TGTGCCAGCAGCGTTGGCTTGGCTAATGAAAAACTGTTTTTT; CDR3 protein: CASSVGLANEKLFF
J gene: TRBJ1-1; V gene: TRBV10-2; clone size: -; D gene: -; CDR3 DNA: TGCGCCAGCAACATAGGAGGGGTCGTCTCTGAAGCTTTCTTT; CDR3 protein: CASNIGGVVSEAFF
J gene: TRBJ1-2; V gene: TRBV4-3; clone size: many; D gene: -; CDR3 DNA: TGCGCCAGCAGCCAAGATAGCGGCCGGGACTATGGCTACACCTTC; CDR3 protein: CASSQDSGRDYGYTF
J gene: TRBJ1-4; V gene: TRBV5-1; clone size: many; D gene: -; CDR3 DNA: TGCGCCAGCAGCTTAGCCAGGGAAGAGGATAATGAAAAACTGTTTTTT; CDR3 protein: CASSLAREEDNEKLFF
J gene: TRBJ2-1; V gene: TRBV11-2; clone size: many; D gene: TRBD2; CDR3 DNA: TGTGCCAGCAGCGCGGGACTAGCGGGTTACAATGAGCAGTTCTTC; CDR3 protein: CASSAGLAGYNEQFF
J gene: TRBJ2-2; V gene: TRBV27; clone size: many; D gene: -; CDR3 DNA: TGTGCCAGCAGTTTACTTAGCGGAGGGACTACCGGGGAGCTGTTTTTT; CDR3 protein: CASSLLSGGTTGELFF
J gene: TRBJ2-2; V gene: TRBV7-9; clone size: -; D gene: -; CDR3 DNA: TGTGCCAGCAGCTTCCCTACAGGGAGTGTAGCCGGGGAGCTGTTTTTT; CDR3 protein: CASSFPTGSVAGELFF
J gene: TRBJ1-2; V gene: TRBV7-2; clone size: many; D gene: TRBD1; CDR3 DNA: TGTGCCAGCAGCTATTCCAAAGGGGGCCTAAGGGGGGGCTACACCTTC; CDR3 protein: CASSYSKGGLRGGYTF
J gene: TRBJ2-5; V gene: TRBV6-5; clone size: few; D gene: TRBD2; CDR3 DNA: TGTGCCAGCAGTTACTCGTTATTTCAGACTAGCGGGAGTCGAGAGACCCAGTACTTC; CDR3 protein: CASSYSLFQTSGSRETQYF